The 18 T cell receptor beta chains below all came from one sample that was sequenced in a study of T cells after yellow fever vaccination. TCRdb fed the 5' RACE reads into MiXCR, producing one record per CDR3 protein. The sample carries about 400,000 distinct CDR3 sequences, about 6.2% recorded once. Sequenced here: PBMCs, sampled 5 days after the yellow fever booster vaccination. Source of these receptors: a man aged 30 to 45 who received the YFV17D yellow fever vaccine.

This chain links TRBV20-1 with TRBJ2-7; D is unresolved. Germline V gives CDR1 DFQATT, CDR2 SNEGSKA (reference sequence). The CDR3 is made up of 11 amino acids. With 6 bases removed from V and 6 bases from J, the gap between germline ends came to 12 bases. The CDR3 nucleotides read TGCAGTGCCAAGGACCGAGTCGAGCAGTACTTC. Translation: CSAKDRVEQYF.

This clonotype was observed many times. V usage is TRBV4-1 and J usage is TRBJ2-2; TRBD2 matches 10 bases. CDR1 and CDR2 from the germline V gene are MGHRA and YSYEKL. With V trimmed by 4 bases and J by 6 bases, 5 bases remained unmatched. CDR3 length: 15 residues. For the CDR3, the DNA is TGCGCCAGCAGCCGGGCTAGCGGGAGAGCCGGGGAGCTGTTTTTT. Translating gives CASSRASGRAGELFF.

The chain couples TRBV20-1 to TRBJ2-3, with 10 bases matching TRBD2. Germline CDR1 and CDR2: DFQATT and SNEGSKA (reference sequence). With V trimmed by 5 bases and J by 4 bases, 12 bases remained unmatched. The CDR3 is 16 amino acids. The CDR3 spells CSAGSSSGSIPDTQYF. DNA of the CDR3: TGCAGTGCTGGATCTTCTAGCGGGAGTATCCCAGATACGCAGTATTTT.

This clonotype was counted only a few times. The V gene is TRBV11-2, the J gene TRBJ2-5; D call uncertain. V was trimmed by 4 bases and J by 4 bases, leaving 16 bases between them. The CDR3 loop spans 15 amino acids. Germline V gene lookup returns CDR1 SGHAT and CDR2 FQNNGV. The CDR3 is CASSSTATDGETQYF. The CDR3 bases are TGTGCCAGCAGCTCCACGGCCACGGACGGAGAGACCCAGTACTTC.

This clonotype was seen only a few times. The V and J genes are TRBV12-3 or TRBV12-4 and TRBJ2-1, with unresolved D. Trimming removed 2 bases from V and 9 bases from J, with 8 bases in between. The CDR3 contains 12 residues. This CDR3 is CASSLMDREQFF. CDR3 nucleotide sequence: TGTGCCAGCAGTTTAATGGATCGTGAGCAGTTCTTC.

This clonotype turned up a few times. The rearrangement joins TRBV3-1 to TRBJ2-2; the match to TRBD2 covers 8 bases. Germline trimming cut 4 bases from V and 4 bases from J; bases unmatched to any gene: 14. CDR3 size: 18 residues. The germline CDR1 and CDR2 sequences are LGHDT and YNNKEL (reference sequence). CDR3 sequence: CASSRTGWLAGLTGELFF. For the CDR3, the DNA is TGTGCCAGCAGCCGGACCGGTTGGCTAGCGGGCCTCACCGGGGAGCTGTTTTTT.

This clonotype was picked up a small number of times. V is TRBV10-3 and J is TRBJ2-5; no clear D. This CDR3 is built from 12 residues. From germline, CDR1 is ENHRY and CDR2 SYGVKD. V dropped 6 bases and J dropped 2 bases, with 7 bases sitting between them. CDR3 protein: CAIRADQETQYF. The CDR3 DNA reads as TGTGCCATCAGGGCGGATCAAGAGACCCAGTACTTC.

A few counts support this clonotype. The chain has TRBV2 and TRBJ2-7; 9 nucleotides match TRBD1. Germline values: CDR1 SNHLY, CDR2 FYNNEI. The CDR3 extends over 14 amino acids. V dropped 6 bases and J dropped 2; count of bases not matched to a gene: 5. The CDR3 nucleotides read TGTGCCAGCAGAGGGACAGGGTTTACCTACGAGCAGTACTTC. Its protein is CASRGTGFTYEQYF.

This clonotype was observed at least ten times. The chain joins TRBV7-8 to TRBJ2-1, with 9 bases lining up with TRBD2. This CDR3 spans 15 amino acids. The junction had 8 bases not matched to a gene; V was cut back by 3 bases and J by 8 bases. Germline V gene lookup returns CDR1 SGHVS and CDR2 FQNEAQ. The CDR3 DNA follows: TGTGCCAGCAGCTTCGGCGCGGGAGGGAATCATGAGCAGTTCTTC. This gives the protein CASSFGAGGNHEQFF. Looking up the rest from reference TRBV7-8 and TRBJ2-1 gives the full variable domain: GAGVSQSPRYKVAKRGQDVALRCDPISGHVSLFWYQQALGQGPEFLTYFQNEAQLDKSGLPSDRFFAERPEGSVSTLKIQRTQQEDSAVYLCASSFGAGGNHEQFFGPGTRLTVL.

This clonotype has a handful of counts. This rearrangement joins TRBV3-1 to TRBJ2-3; no reliable D call. Trimming took 4 bases from V and 7 from J, leaving 6 bases between them. The CDR3 is 11 amino acids. CDR1 and CDR2 from the germline V gene are LGHDT and YNNKEL (reference sequence). CDR3 DNA sequence: TGTGCCAGCAGCCTCAGTCATACGCAGTATTTT. It is translated as CASSLSHTQYF.

The chain employs TRBV6-1 and TRBJ2-1; 10 nucleotides line up with TRBD2. Looked up from germline, CDR1 is MNHNS and CDR2 is SASEGT. This CDR3 has 15 residues. V trimming: 7 bases; J trimming: 2 bases; junction bases outside the gene matches: 5. CDR3 nucleotides: TGTGCCAGCACCAACCTAGCGGGAGCCTACAATGAGCAGTTCTTC. Amino acid sequence: CASTNLAGAYNEQFF.

There are many counts of this clonotype. The rearrangement joins TRBV10-3 to TRBJ1-5; D gene ambiguous. CDR3 length: 16 residues. Germline V CDR1 and CDR2: ENHRY, SYGVKD. Trimming left V 0 bases short and J 1 base short, with 10 bases between. Written as DNA, the CDR3 is TGTGCCATCAGTGAGTCGGGCAGCGGGAGCAATCAGCCCCAGCATTTT. It translates to CAISESGSGSNQPQHF.

This clonotype came up many times. This chain links TRBV3-1 with TRBJ2-1; D is uncertain. The CDR3 has 15 amino acids. V lost 2 bases and J lost 9, with 17 bases in between. CDR1 is LGHDT and CDR2 is YNNKEL in the germline V gene (reference sequence). CDR3 in DNA: TGTGCCAGCAGCCAACGTGCAATTTCTGCCAGTGAGCAGTTCTTC. Its protein is CASSQRAISASEQFF.

This clonotype was detected a few times. The chain joins TRBV24-1 to TRBJ2-2; D might be TRBD1 (5 bases). CDR3 length equals 16 residues. The ends were cut back, 6 bases at V and 0 bases at J, with 13 bases in the middle. Germline CDR1 KGHDR, CDR2 SFDVKD. The CDR3 sequence: CATSRAAGTNTGELFF. CDR3 sequence (DNA): TGTGCCACCAGTCGGGCGGCAGGGACGAACACCGGGGAGCTGTTTTTT.

This clonotype was recorded a few times. The J gene is TRBJ1-2, the V gene TRBV20-1; tentative D call: TRBD1 (5 bases). Germline CDR1 and CDR2: DFQATT and SNEGSKA (reference sequence). The CDR3 length is 14 residues. The V end was cut by 6 bases, the J end by 7 bases, with 21 bases between. CDR3 DNA sequence: TGCAGTGCCCCCGACGGGACGGCCTATTTTGGCTACACCTTC. Protein sequence: CSAPDGTAYFGYTF.

The chain carries TRBV30 and TRBJ2-1, with 10 bases fitting TRBD2. The CDR3 has 13 amino acids. Germline loops: CDR1 GTSNPN, CDR2 SVGIG (reference sequence). Trimming cost V 5 bases and J 7 bases; bases outside gene matches: 5. The CDR3 DNA reads as TGTGCCTGGCTAGCGGGAGACAAGAATGAGCAGTTCTTC. It encodes CAWLAGDKNEQFF.

There are many counts of this clonotype. This chain uses TRBV12-5 with TRBJ1-1, with D unclear. This CDR3 is 13 amino acids long. Germline V lookup: CDR1 LGHNT, CDR2 FRNRAP. Trimming removed 0 bases at V and 7 bases at J, with 9 bases between. This CDR3 is CASGLVGKIEAFF. The CDR3 DNA follows: TGTGCTAGTGGTTTGGTAGGAAAGATTGAAGCTTTCTTT.

The genes are TRBV20-1 and TRBJ2-3; D is ambiguous. This CDR3 is built from 16 residues. V was clipped by 0 bases and J by 3 bases, with 16 bases between them. Germline V gene data show CDR1 as DFQATT and CDR2 as SNEGSKA (reference sequence). The CDR3 DNA reads as TGCAGTGCTAGAGATTCTTTGATAGGGCCTACAGATACGCAGTATTTT. As protein: CSARDSLIGPTDTQYF.